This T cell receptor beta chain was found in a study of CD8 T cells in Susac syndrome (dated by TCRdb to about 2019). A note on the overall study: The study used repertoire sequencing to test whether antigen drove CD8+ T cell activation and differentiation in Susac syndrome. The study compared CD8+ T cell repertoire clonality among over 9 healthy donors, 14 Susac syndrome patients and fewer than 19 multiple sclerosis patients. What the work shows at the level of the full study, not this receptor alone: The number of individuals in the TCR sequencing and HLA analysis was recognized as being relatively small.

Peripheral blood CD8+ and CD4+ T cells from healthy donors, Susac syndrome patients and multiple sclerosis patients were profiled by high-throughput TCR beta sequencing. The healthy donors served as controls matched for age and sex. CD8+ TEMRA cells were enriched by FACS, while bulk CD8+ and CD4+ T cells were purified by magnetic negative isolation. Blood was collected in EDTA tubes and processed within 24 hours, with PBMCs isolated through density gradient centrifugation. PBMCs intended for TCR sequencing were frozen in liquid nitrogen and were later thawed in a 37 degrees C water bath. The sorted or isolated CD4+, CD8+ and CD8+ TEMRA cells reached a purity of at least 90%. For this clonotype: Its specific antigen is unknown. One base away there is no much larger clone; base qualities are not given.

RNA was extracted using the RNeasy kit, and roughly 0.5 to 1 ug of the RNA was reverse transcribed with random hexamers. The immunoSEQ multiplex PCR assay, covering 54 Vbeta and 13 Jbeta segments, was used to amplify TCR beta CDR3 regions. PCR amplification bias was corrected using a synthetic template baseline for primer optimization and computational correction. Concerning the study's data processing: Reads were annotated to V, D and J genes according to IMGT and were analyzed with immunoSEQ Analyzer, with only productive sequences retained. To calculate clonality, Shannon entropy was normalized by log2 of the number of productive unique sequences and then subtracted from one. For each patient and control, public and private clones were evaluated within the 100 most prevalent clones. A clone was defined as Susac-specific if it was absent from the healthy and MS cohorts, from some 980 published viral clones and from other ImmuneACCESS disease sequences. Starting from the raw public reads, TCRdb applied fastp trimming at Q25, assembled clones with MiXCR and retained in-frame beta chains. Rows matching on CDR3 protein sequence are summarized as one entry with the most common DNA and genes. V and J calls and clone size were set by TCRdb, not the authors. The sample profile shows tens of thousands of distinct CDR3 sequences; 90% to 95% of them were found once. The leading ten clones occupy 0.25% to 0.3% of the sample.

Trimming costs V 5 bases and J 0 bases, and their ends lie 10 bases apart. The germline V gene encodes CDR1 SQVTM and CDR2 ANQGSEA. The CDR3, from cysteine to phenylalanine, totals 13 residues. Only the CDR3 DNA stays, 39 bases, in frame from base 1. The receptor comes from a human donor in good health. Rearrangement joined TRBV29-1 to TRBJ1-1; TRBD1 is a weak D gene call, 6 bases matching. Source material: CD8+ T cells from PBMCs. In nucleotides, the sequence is TGCAGCGTTCATGAGGGGGTGAACACTGAAGCTTTCTTT. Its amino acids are CSVHEGVNTEAFF.